These 29 T cell receptor beta chains came from one sample sequenced in a study of pediatric ulcerative colitis. The rectum was sampled with one to two pinch biopsies at colonoscopy. Assay used: immunoSEQ multiplex PCR; TCRdb lists only in-frame clones, some missing. The sample yields more than 10,000 clones, roughly three quarters seen once. Specimen: gut tissue. These receptors were obtained from a boy aged 10-17 years who was a control in a study of pediatric ulcerative colitis.

V is TRBV6-5 and J is TRBJ1-1; D is unclear. Trimming stripped 6 bases from V and 4 bases from J, with 18 bases between. Germline CDR1 reads MNHEY; CDR2 reads SVGAGI. This CDR3 comprises 15 residues. The DNA for the CDR3 is TGTGCCAGCAGCCTCGTTTCGGAGGGAGGCACTGAAGCTTTCTTT. It encodes CASSLVSEGGTEAFF.

This sequence joins TRBV23-1 and TRBJ2-1; D might be TRBD1 (6 bases). TRBV23-1 is assigned to the ORF class and has an uncertain function. The V gene lost 8 bases and the J gene lost 2 bases, with 16 bases spanning the gap. This CDR3 region has 15 residues. CDR3 DNA sequence: TGCGCCAGCGAGAAACCGACAGGAACCTACAATGAGCAGTTCTTC. Translating gives CASEKPTGTYNEQFF.

The chain uses TRBV7-6 and TRBJ2-7; possible D gene TRBD2, 5 bases. V lost 1 base to trimming and J lost 4 bases, with 8 bases between them. CDR1 is SGHVS, CDR2 FNYEAQ, per germline. The CDR3 is 13 amino acids. CDR3 in DNA: TGTGCCAGCAGCTTAGGGGAGCCGTACGAGCAGTACGTC. It specifies CASSLGEPYEQYV.

V and J are TRBV5-8 and TRBJ1-1; D is uncertain. Germline V gene data show CDR1 as SGHTS and CDR2 as YDEGEE. CDR3 length: 10 residues. Trimming removed 2 bases at V and 7 bases at J, with 3 bases between. DNA for the CDR3: TGTGCCAGCAGCTTTTATGAAGCTTTCTTT. This gives the protein CASSFYEAFF.

This rearrangement joins TRBV19 to TRBJ2-6; D may be TRBD1 (6 bases). The CDR3 consists of 14 residues. V lost 8 bases and J lost 1, with 9 bases in between. Germline CDR1 and CDR2: LNHDA and SQIVND (reference sequence). This CDR3 reads CASSRGSGANVLTF. The CDR3 DNA reads TGTGCCAGTTCCAGGGGATCTGGGGCCAACGTCCTGACTTTC.

Within the sample, this clone is medium-sized (0.01 to 0.1%). CDR3 region: CASSQASGLHAGLFF. CDR3 DNA sequence: TGTGCCAGCAGCCAAGCGTCAGGGCTTCACGCGGGACTGTTTTTT. The chain is built from TRBV14 and TRBJ1-4, with D possibly matching TRBD1 (5 bases). CDR1 and CDR2 (germline): SGHDN, FVKESK. V was shortened by 1 base and J by 13 bases, with 19 bases between the two germline ends. The CDR3 covers 15 residues.

V and J are TRBV25-1 and TRBJ1-5, with D possibly matching TRBD1 (6 bases). Per the germline V gene, CDR1 is MGHDK and CDR2 is SYGVNS. Trimming took 5 bases from V and 5 from J, leaving 10 bases between them. The CDR3 runs 13 residues. This CDR3 is CASSSGGHQPQHF. In DNA, the CDR3 is TGTGCCAGCAGTAGTGGGGGGCATCAGCCCCAGCATTTT.

CDR3 region: CASSVEDYVNEQFF. The CDR3 nucleotides are TGTGCCAGCAGCGTAGAAGACTACGTCAATGAGCAGTTCTTC. The chain recombines TRBV9 with TRBJ2-1; TRBD2 is a possible D gene (5 bases). V was clipped by 0 bases and J by 6 bases, with 10 bases between them. The CDR3 is 14 amino acids. Per germline, CDR1 SGDLS and CDR2 YYNGEE.

The chain joins TRBV18 to TRBJ1-3, with a tentative D call TRBD1 (5 bases). The germline CDR1 and CDR2 sequences are KGHSH and LQKENI. The length of the CDR3 is 16 residues. Deletions cut 3 bases from V and 0 bases from J, with 12 bases between. The DNA of the CDR3 is TGTGCCAGCTCACCTTTACAGGTAGACTCTGGAAACACCATATATTTT. Protein sequence: CASSPLQVDSGNTIYF.

Details on this clone: Other DNA sequences of this sample code for an identical CDR3. The genes are TRBV29-1 and TRBJ2-2; the match to TRBD2 covers 11 bases. The CDR3 length is 14 residues. J lost 2 bases, V lost 6 bases, and 2 bases had no gene match. CDR1 SQVTM and CDR2 ANQGSEA come from the germline V gene. CDR3 in DNA: TGCAGCGTGGGGACTAGCGGAAACACCGGGGAGCTGTTTTTT. It specifies CSVGTSGNTGELFF.

DNA for the CDR3: TGTGCCAGTAGTATAGGCGAAAGCCGTGGGGTTCCGCATTTT. Amino acids: CASSIGESRGVPHF. The genes are TRBV19 and TRBJ1-5; D call uncertain. Germline CDR1 reads LNHDA; CDR2 reads SQIVND (reference sequence). V was cut by 1 base and J by 15 bases, with 19 bases left in between. The CDR3 consists of 14 residues.

The genes are TRBV19 and TRBJ2-3; 10 bases are shared with TRBD2. The CDR3 loop spans 14 amino acids. The germline CDR1 and CDR2 sequences are LNHDA and SQIVND (reference sequence). V shed 3 bases and J 10 bases; nucleotides not matched to a gene: 7. Written as DNA, the CDR3 is TGTGCCAGTAGTATGAGGCTAGCGGGAGAAGCGCAGTATTTT. It encodes CASSMRLAGEAQYF.

The gene calls are TRBV10-3 and TRBJ1-2, with D possibly matching TRBD1 (6 bases). The CDR3 totals 13 residues. V dropped 11 bases and J dropped 2 bases, with 15 bases sitting between them. The germline V gene encodes CDR1 ENHRY and CDR2 SYGVKD. The CDR3 region has the DNA TGTGCCGCGAACCCAGGGGCAAACTATGGCTACACCTTC. Amino acids: CAANPGANYGYTF.

This chain joins TRBV18 and TRBJ2-5; the D is unclear. Trimming took 0 bases from V and 3 from J, leaving 11 bases between them. CDR3 length: 15 residues. Germline V lookup: CDR1 KGHSH, CDR2 LQKENI. CDR3 in amino acids: CASSPPVTKKETQYF. Here the CDR3 DNA reads TGTGCCAGCTCACCACCGGTTACAAAAAAAGAGACCCAGTACTTC.

This chain uses TRBV11-2 with TRBJ1-3; D call uncertain. V was clipped by 0 bases and J by 1 base, with 4 bases between them. CDR3 size: 14 residues. CDR1 and CDR2 from the germline V gene are SGHAT and FQNNGV. CDR3 bases: TGTGCCAGCAGCTTAGACGGGTCTGGAAACACCATATATTTT. It specifies CASSLDGSGNTIYF.

This chain uses TRBV19 with TRBJ1-5, with a tentative D call TRBD1 (5 bases). The germline V gene encodes CDR1 LNHDA and CDR2 SQIVND (reference sequence). The CDR3 extends over 14 amino acids. Trimming pared 1 base from V and 4 bases from J, leaving 8 bases between. The CDR3 here is CASSIGQKNQPQHF. Written as DNA, the CDR3 is TGTGCCAGTAGTATAGGACAGAAAAATCAGCCCCAGCATTTT. Together with reference TRBV19 and TRBJ1-5, the CDR3 gives the full variable domain: DGGITQSPKYLFRKEGQNVTLSCEQNLNHDAMYWYRQDPGQGLRLIYYSQIVNDFQKGDIAEGYSVSREKKESFPLTVTSAQKNPTAFYLCASSIGQKNQPQHFGDGTRLSIL.

This chain joins TRBV27 and TRBJ1-1; D is ambiguous. Germline V CDR1 and CDR2: MNHEY, SMNVEV (reference sequence). Trimming took 6 bases from V and 1 from J, leaving 9 bases between them. The CDR3 has 13 residues. CDR3 DNA sequence: TGTGCCAGCAGCATGACTAGGAACACTGAAGCTTTCTTT. Residues: CASSMTRNTEAFF.

A single count supports this clone. The rearrangement uses TRBV4-3 and TRBJ1-5; tentatively, D is TRBD1 (6 bases). CDR1 and CDR2 from the germline V gene are LGHNA and YSLEER. CDR3 length: 15 amino acids. V was clipped by 0 bases and J by 2 bases, with 8 bases between them. The CDR3: CASSQDRQGNQPQHF. CDR3 bases: TGCGCCAGCAGCCAAGATCGACAGGGCAATCAGCCCCAGCATTTT.

The J gene is TRBJ1-2, the V gene TRBV29-1; 7 bases align to TRBD1. The length of the CDR3 is 12 residues. CDR1 and CDR2 (germline): SQVTM, ANQGSEA. J gave up 5 bases and V 7 bases, and 7 bases lay outside the gene matches. The CDR3 DNA reads TGCAGCGGTGGACAGGATTCTTATGGCTACACCTTC. Its translation is CSGGQDSYGYTF.

This chain links TRBV27 with TRBJ1-2, with no clear D. V lost 2 bases and J lost 8, with 12 bases in between. The germline gives CDR1 MNHEY, CDR2 SMNVEV (reference sequence). The CDR3 consists of 13 residues. The CDR3 nucleotides read TGTGCCAGCAGTTTAGGCCAGGCCAGCGGCTACACCTTC. Protein: CASSLGQASGYTF.

The V gene is TRBV6-6, the J gene TRBJ2-2; no clear D gene. The CDR3 has 11 amino acids. Between the trimmed V and J ends, which lost 2 bases and 6 bases, there was a span of 1 base. Germline-derived CDR1 and CDR2 are MNHNY and SVGAGI (reference sequence). The CDR3 region is CASSYPGELFF. For the CDR3, the DNA is TGTGCCAGCAGTTACCCCGGGGAGCTGTTTTTT.

This rearrangement joins TRBV4-3 to TRBJ2-5, with D unresolved. The germline gives CDR1 LGHNA, CDR2 YSLEER. The CDR3 contains 15 residues. V shed 4 bases and J shed 2 bases, with 14 bases lying between them. The CDR3 spells CASSPIGWGQETQYF. CDR3 nucleotide sequence: TGCGCCAGCAGCCCGATTGGGTGGGGTCAAGAGACCCAGTACTTC.

This clone was found once. The genes are TRBV28 and TRBJ2-7, with D perhaps matching TRBD1 (5 bases). Germline CDR1 and CDR2: MDHEN and SYDVKM. The CDR3 totals 13 residues. Trimming took off 6 bases at V and 2 bases at J, with 11 bases between the two ends. The CDR3 is CASRPQATYEQYF. CDR3 coding DNA: TGTGCCAGCAGACCACAGGCGACCTACGAGCAGTACTTC.

This chain connects TRBV5-1 to TRBJ2-7; 11 positions match TRBD2. The junction had 7 bases not matched to a gene; V was cut back by 5 bases and J by 3 bases. The CDR3 consists of 15 residues. Germline assignment: CDR1 SGHRS and CDR2 YFSETQ. The CDR3, as DNA: TGCGCCAGCAGAGTAGGGACTAGCGGACACTACGAGCAGTACTTC. Amino acids: CASRVGTSGHYEQYF.

The genes are TRBV7-9 and TRBJ2-6; 8 nucleotides line up with TRBD1. The CDR3 runs to 17 residues. V was clipped by 1 base and J by 1 base; unmatched bases: 3. CDR1 and CDR2 (germline): SEHNR, FQNEAQ (reference sequence). CDR3 sequence: CASSLGTGLSGANVLTF. CDR3 bases: TGTGCCAGCAGCTTAGGGACAGGGTTATCTGGGGCCAACGTCCTGACTTTC.

This clone was seen a few times. The rearrangement joins TRBV6-5 to TRBJ2-1; D may correspond to TRBD1 or TRBD2 (5 bases each). V was clipped by 2 bases and J by 5 bases, with 13 bases between them. The CDR3 length is 15 residues. The germline gives CDR1 MNHEY, CDR2 SVGAGI. The CDR3 DNA follows: TGTGCCAGCAGTTACACGGGACCGGGTAACAATGAGCAGTTCTTC. This gives the protein CASSYTGPGNNEQFF.

V usage is TRBV5-1 and J usage is TRBJ2-3; tentative D call: TRBD2 (5 bases). Trimming took off 4 bases at V and 4 bases at J, with 13 bases between the two ends. The CDR3 runs 14 residues. The germline V gene has CDR1 SGHRS and CDR2 YFSETQ. CDR3 nucleotide sequence: TGCGCCAGCAGCCCTCAAACTAGAGCAGATACGCAGTATTTT. Translated, it gives CASSPQTRADTQYF.

The chain couples TRBV7-3 to TRBJ2-2; either TRBD1 or TRBD2 may supply D (5 bases each). Germline V gene sequence: CDR1 SGHTA, CDR2 FQGTGA. This CDR3 has 15 amino acids. V lost 1 base and J lost 6, with 12 bases in between. This chain's CDR3 is CASSLIAPGPGELFF. In DNA form, the CDR3 reads TGTGCCAGCAGCTTAATCGCGCCGGGGCCCGGGGAGCTGTTTTTT.

This clone has more than one count but fewer than ten. The J gene is TRBJ2-6, the V gene TRBV5-1; possible D gene TRBD2, 6 bases. The CDR3 length is 13 residues. Per the germline V gene, CDR1 is SGHRS and CDR2 is YFSETQ. CDR3: CATGDSGANVLTF. As DNA, the CDR3 is TGCGCGACGGGAGATTCTGGGGCCAACGTCCTGACTTTC.